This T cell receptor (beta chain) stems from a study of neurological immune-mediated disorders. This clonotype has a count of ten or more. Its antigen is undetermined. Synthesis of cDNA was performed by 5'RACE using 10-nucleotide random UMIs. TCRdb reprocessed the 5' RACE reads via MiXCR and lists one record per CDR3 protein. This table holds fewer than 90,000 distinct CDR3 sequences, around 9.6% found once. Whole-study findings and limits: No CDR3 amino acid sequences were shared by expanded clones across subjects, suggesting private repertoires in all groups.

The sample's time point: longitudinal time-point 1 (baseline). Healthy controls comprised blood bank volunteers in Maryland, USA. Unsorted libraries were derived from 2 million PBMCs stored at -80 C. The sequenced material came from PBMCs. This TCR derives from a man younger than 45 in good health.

CDR3 region: CASSSATGPTEAFF. The CDR3, as DNA: TGTGCCAGCAGCTCAGCGACAGGGCCCACTGAAGCTTTCTTT. V usage is TRBV7-8 and J usage is TRBJ1-1; the match to TRBD1 covers 7 bases. Trimming removed 4 bases from V and 4 bases from J; junction bases left unmatched: 6. Germline V gene lookup returns CDR1 SGHVS and CDR2 FQNEAQ. The CDR3 has 14 amino acids.